The rows below give T cell receptor beta chains drawn from one sample of a study of CD8+CD57+ T cells in acquired aplastic anemia. TCRdb re-analysed the reads in MiXCR, keeping a single row per CDR3 protein. The top ten clones hold more than 15% of a sample with about 190,000 distinct CDR3 sequences, roughly half of them seen once. Sequenced input: sorted CD4+, CD8+, or CD8+CD57+ T cells (not recorded which) from PBMCs. The receptor source for this set is a human donor in good health, serving as a control. The CDR3 runs from the conserved cysteine through the conserved F or W. A D gene is named only where the DNA matches it firmly. Clone size appears in some rows only: once, few, many, or a class for an expanded clone.

NA	TRBV7-2	NA	TRBJ2-7	CASSLQNTNEQYF	TGTGCCAGCAGCCTACAGAATACTAATGAGCAGTACTTC
NA	TRBV12-3/TRBV12-4	NA	TRBJ2-1	CASSLVGQGGNEQFF	TGTGCCAGCAGTTTAGTTGGACAGGGAGGGAATGAGCAGTTCTTC
many	TRBV29-1	TRBD2	TRBJ2-5	CSVERLAGGKETQYF	TGCAGCGTTGAAAGGCTAGCGGGGGGGAAAGAGACCCAGTACTTC
NA	TRBV7-2	TRBD1	TRBJ1-6	CASSLTGGNYNSPLHF	TGTGCCAGCAGCTTAACAGGGGGAAACTATAATTCACCCCTCCACTTT
NA	TRBV10-2	NA	TRBJ2-7	CASSESGRGDEQYF	TGCGCCAGCAGTGAGAGTGGCAGGGGCGACGAGCAGTACTTC
NA	TRBV7-2	TRBD1	TRBJ1-6	CASSLDRGGSPLHF	TGTGCCAGCAGCTTGGACAGGGGAGGTTCACCCCTCCACTTT
NA	TRBV7-9	NA	TRBJ1-2	CASSLILGITAGYTF	TGTGCCAGCAGCTTAATCCTCGGGATCACGGCTGGCTACACCTTC
NA	TRBV12-5	TRBD1	TRBJ2-7	CASSPRGRLYEQYF	TGTGCCAGCAGTCCCAGGGGGCGACTATACGAGCAGTACTTC
NA	TRBV6-2/TRBV6-3	NA	TRBJ1-2	CASKEDTDGYTF	TGTGCCAGCAAGGAGGACACCGATGGCTACACCTTC
many	TRBV28	TRBD2	TRBJ2-1	CASSLSGGSYNEQFF	TGTGCCAGCAGTCTTAGCGGGGGGTCCTACAATGAGCAGTTCTTC
many	TRBV24-1	NA	TRBJ2-1	CATSFGNGPYNEQFF	TGTGCCACCAGTTTCGGGAACGGTCCTTACAATGAGCAGTTCTTC
many	TRBV6-1	NA	TRBJ1-5	CASSEDGTSNQPQHF	TGTGCCAGCAGTGAAGACGGGACTAGCAATCAGCCCCAGCATTTT
many	TRBV7-3	TRBD2	TRBJ2-3	CASSLRLAGRTDTQYF	TGTGCCAGCAGCTTAAGACTAGCGGGTCGCACAGATACGCAGTATTTT
few	TRBV29-1	NA	TRBJ1-1	CSVGGSEAFF	TGCAGCGTTGGGGGGTCTGAAGCTTTCTTT
few	TRBV9	TRBD2	TRBJ2-4	CASSELAGGKNIQYF	TGTGCCAGCAGTGAGTTAGCGGGGGGGAAAAACATTCAGTACTTC
NA	TRBV7-9	NA	TRBJ2-5	CASSIGGETQYF	TGTGCCAGCAGCATTGGGGGAGAGACCCAGTACTTC